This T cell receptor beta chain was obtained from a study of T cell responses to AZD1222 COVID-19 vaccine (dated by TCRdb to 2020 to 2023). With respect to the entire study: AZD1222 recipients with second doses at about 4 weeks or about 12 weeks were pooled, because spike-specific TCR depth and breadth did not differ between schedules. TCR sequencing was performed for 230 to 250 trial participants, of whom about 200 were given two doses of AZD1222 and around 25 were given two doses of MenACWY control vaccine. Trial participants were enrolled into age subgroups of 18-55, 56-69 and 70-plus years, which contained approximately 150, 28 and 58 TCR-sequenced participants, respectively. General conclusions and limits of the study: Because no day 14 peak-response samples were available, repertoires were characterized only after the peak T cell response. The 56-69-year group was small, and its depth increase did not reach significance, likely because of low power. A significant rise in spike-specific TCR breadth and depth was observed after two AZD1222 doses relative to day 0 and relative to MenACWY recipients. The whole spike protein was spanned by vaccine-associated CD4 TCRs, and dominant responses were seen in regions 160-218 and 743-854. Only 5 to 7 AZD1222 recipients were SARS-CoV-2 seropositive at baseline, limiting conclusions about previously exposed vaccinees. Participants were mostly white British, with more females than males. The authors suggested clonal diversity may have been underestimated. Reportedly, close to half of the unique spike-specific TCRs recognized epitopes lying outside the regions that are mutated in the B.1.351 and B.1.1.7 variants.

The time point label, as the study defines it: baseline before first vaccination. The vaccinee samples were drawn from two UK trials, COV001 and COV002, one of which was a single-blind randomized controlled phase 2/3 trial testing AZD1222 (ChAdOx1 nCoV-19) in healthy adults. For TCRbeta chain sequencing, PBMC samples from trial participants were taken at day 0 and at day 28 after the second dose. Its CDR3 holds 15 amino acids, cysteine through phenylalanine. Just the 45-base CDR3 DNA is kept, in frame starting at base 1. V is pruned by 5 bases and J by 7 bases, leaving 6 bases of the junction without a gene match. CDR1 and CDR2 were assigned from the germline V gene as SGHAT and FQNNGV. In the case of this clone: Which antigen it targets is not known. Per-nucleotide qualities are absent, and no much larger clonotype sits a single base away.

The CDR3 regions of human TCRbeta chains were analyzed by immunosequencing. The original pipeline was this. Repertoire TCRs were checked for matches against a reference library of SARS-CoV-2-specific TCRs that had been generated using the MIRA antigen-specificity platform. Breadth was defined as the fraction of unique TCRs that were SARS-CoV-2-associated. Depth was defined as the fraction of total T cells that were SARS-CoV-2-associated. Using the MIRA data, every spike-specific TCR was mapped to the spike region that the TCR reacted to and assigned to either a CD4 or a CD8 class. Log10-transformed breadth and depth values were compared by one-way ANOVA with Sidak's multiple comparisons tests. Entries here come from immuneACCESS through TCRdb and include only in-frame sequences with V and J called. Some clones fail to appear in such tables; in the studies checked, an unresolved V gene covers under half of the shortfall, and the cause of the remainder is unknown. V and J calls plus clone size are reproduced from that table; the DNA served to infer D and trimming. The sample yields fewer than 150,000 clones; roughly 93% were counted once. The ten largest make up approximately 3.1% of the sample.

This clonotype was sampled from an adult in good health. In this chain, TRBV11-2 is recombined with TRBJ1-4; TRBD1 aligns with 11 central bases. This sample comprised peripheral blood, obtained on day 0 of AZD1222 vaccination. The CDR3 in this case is CASSASGTGGEKLFF. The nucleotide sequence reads TGTGCCAGCAGCGCATCCGGGACAGGGGGTGAAAAACTGTTTTTT.